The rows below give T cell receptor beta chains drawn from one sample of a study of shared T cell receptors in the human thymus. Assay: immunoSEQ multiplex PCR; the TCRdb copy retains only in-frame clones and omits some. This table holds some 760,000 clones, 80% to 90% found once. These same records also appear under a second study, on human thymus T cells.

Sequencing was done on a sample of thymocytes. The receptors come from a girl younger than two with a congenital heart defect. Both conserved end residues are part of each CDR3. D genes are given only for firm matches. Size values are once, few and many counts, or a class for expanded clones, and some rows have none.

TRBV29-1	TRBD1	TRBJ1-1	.	CSVGTGCPALFMNTEAFF	TGCAGCGTCGGGACAGGGTGTCCTGCCCTTTTTATGAACACTGAAGCTTTCTTT
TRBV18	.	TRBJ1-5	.	CASSPDSKNQPQHF	TGTGCCAGCTCACCAGACAGTAAAAATCAGCCCCAGCATTTT
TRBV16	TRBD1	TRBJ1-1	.	CASSLYRGSGNTEAFF	TGTGCCAGCAGCCTGTACAGGGGGTCGGGGAACACTGAAGCTTTCTTT
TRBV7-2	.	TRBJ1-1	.	CASSSGTLKMNTEAFF	TGTGCCAGCAGCTCCGGGACACTTAAAATGAACACTGAAGCTTTCTTT
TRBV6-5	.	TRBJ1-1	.	CASSKLQGEDTEAFF	TGTGCCAGCAGCAAACTCCAGGGCGAGGACACTGAAGCTTTCTTT
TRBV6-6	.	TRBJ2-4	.	CASSYSHSGNKNIQYF	TGTGCCAGCAGTTACTCGCATTCCGGGAACAAAAACATTCAGTACTTC
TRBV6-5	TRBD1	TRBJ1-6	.	CASSTGTEDSPLHF	TGTGCCAGCAGCACCGGGACAGAAGATTCACCCCTCCACTTT
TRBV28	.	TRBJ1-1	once	CASRPGLWNTEAFF	TGTGCCAGCAGGCCAGGGCTATGGAACACTGAAGCTTTCTTT
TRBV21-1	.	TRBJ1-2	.	CASSSRQYLNYGYTF	TGTGCCAGCAGCAGCCGACAGTACCTGAACTATGGCTACACCTTC
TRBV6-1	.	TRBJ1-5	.	CASSEALVTGQPQHF	TGTGCCAGCAGTGAAGCGCTTGTTACGGGACAGCCCCAGCATTTT
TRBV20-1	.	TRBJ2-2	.	CSASRTGELFF	TGCAGTGCTAGTCGGACCGGGGAGCTGTTTTTT
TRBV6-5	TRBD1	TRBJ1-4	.	CASSYFRQGNEKLFF	TGTGCCAGCAGTTACTTTCGACAGGGTAATGAAAAACTGTTTTTT
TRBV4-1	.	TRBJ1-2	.	CASSEGVYRSGYGYTF	TGCGCCAGCAGCGAAGGGGTTTATCGGAGTGGGTACGGCTACACCTTC
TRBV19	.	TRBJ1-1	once	CASSPSDHRGTEAFF	TGTGCCAGTAGTCCGTCCGACCACCGGGGCACTGAAGCTTTCTTT
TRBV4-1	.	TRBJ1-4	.	CASSQNRRHGEKLFF	TGCGCCAGCAGCCAAAACCGTCGACACGGTGAAAAACTGTTTTTT
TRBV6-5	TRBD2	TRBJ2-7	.	CASSHLREGAYEQYF	TGTGCCAGCAGCCACCTTCGGGAGGGAGCCTACGAGCAGTACTTC
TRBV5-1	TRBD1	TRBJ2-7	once	CASYNTGTGTYEQYF	TGCGCCAGCTACAATACCGGGACAGGGACCTACGAGCAGTACTTC
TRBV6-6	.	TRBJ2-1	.	CASSQFPGGSYNEQFF	TGTGCCAGCAGTCAATTCCCTGGGGGGTCCTACAATGAGCAGTTCTTC
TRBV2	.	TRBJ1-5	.	CASTGGNQPQHF	TGTGCCAGCACAGGGGGCAATCAGCCCCAGCATTTT
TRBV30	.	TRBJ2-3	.	CAWSERLADTQYF	TGTGCCTGGAGTGAACGACTGGCAGATACGCAGTATTTT
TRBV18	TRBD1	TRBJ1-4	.	CASSPTGQGAVEKLFF	TGTGCCAGCTCTCCCACGGGACAGGGGGCTGTCGAAAAACTGTTTTTT
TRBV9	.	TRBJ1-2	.	CASSVSGGNYGYTF	TGTGCCAGCAGCGTGAGTGGCGGAAACTATGGCTACACCTTC